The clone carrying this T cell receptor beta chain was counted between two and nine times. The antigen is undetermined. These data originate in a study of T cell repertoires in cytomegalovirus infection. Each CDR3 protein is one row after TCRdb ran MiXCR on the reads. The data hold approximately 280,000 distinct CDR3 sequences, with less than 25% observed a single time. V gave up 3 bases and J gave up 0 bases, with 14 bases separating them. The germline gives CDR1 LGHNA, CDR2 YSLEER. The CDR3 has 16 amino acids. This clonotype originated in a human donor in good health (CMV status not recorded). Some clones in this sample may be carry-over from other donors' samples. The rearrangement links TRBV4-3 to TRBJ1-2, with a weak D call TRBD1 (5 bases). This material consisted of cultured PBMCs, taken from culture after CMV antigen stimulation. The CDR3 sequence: CASSHPGHNPNYGYTF. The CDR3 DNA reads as TGCGCCAGCAGCCACCCAGGACACAATCCTAACTATGGCTACACCTTC.